The 23 T cell receptor beta chains presented below share a single source sample, sequenced in a study of blood T cells in healthy people across ages. It was with a sample-barcoded 5' primer and a J-beta primer mix that a second PCR of roughly 7 to 12 cycles was run. TCRdb redid the calling of the 5' RACE reads with MiXCR, one entry per CDR3 protein. The table shows 1.5 million or so distinct CDR3 sequences, with 42% occurring only once. Sequencing was done on a sample of blood. These receptors all stem from a woman aged 18-29 years in good health.

A single count supports this clonotype. Its ends do not fully match the called genes, so a read error is possible. The gene calls are TRBV6-6 and TRBJ1-2; D call uncertain. The CDR3 is 15 residues long. Looked up from germline, CDR1 is MNHNY and CDR2 is SVGAGI (reference sequence). CDR3 bases: TGTGCCAGCAGTTACTCGCACGGAGCTAACTGTGGCTACACCTTC. This encodes CASSYSHGANCGYTF.

A remark on this clonotype: Relative to the germline gene, one junction end is altered; a read error may explain this. The chain carries TRBV11-2 and TRBJ2-7, with 9 bases matching TRBD2. This CDR3 region has 14 residues. Per germline, CDR1 SGHAT and CDR2 FQNNGV. The CDR3 coding sequence is TGTGCCGGCAGCTTTAGCGGGGGAAACTACGAGCAGTACTTC. This encodes CAGSFSGGNYEQYF.

The rearrangement uses TRBV15 and TRBJ1-4, with D tentatively TRBD1 (6 bases). Germline V gene data show CDR1 as LNHNV and CDR2 as YYDKDF (reference sequence). This CDR3 region has 15 residues. The V and J ends lost 5 bases and 7 bases respectively, with 17 bases between them. The CDR3 here is CATSRRLQGSEKLFF. CDR3 coding DNA: TGTGCCACCAGCCGTAGACTACAGGGTTCTGAAAAACTGTTTTTT.

This CDR3 is CASSQGHPRNEQFF. The DNA for the CDR3 is TGTGCCAGCAGCCAGGGTCATCCCCGCAATGAGCAGTTCTTC. The chain carries TRBV3-1 and TRBJ2-1; no definite D call. This CDR3 has 14 amino acids. Per the germline V gene, CDR1 is LGHDT and CDR2 is YNNKEL (reference sequence). The ends were cut back, 3 bases at V and 6 bases at J, with 12 bases in the middle.

In this sample, this clonotype turned up many times. The rearrangement joins TRBV11-2 to TRBJ2-7; tentative D call: TRBD1 (6 bases). This CDR3 spans 15 amino acids. Trimming shortened V by 4 bases and J by 0 bases, and 13 bases separated the two germline ends. CDR1 and CDR2 (germline): SGHAT, FQNNGV. CDR3 DNA sequence: TGTGCCAGCAGCTCCGGACAGCCCGGCTCCTACGAGCAGTACTTC. Translating it yields CASSSGQPGSYEQYF.

CDR3 residues: CASIGLAGGTDTQYF. CDR3 coding DNA: TGCGCCAGCATCGGACTAGCGGGGGGCACAGATACGCAGTATTTT. V usage is TRBV5-1 and J usage is TRBJ2-3; 13 bases fit TRBD2. The germline V gene has CDR1 SGHRS and CDR2 YFSETQ. The CDR3 spans 15 residues. Losses at the gene ends were 6 bases for V and 1 base for J; bases not matched to a gene: 2.

This clonotype was counted only a few times. V is TRBV3-1 and J is TRBJ2-4; 10 positions match TRBD1. This CDR3 has 15 amino acids. Losses at the gene ends were 3 bases for V and 13 bases for J; bases not matched to a gene: 12. Germline V gene data show CDR1 as LGHDT and CDR2 as YNNKEL (reference sequence). The CDR3 loop is CASSQTGTGAGEQYF. CDR3 coding DNA: TGTGCCAGCAGCCAGACCGGGACAGGGGCAGGTGAGCAGTACTTC.

The chain joins TRBV29-1 to TRBJ2-7; 7 positions agree with TRBD1. Germline V gives CDR1 SQVTM, CDR2 ANQGSEA. This CDR3 spans 12 amino acids. With V trimmed by 4 bases and J by 6 bases, 6 bases remained unmatched. In DNA, the CDR3 is TGCAGCGTTGGCCGACAGGGCGCCGAGCAGTACTTC. Amino acids: CSVGRQGAEQYF.

This chain links TRBV12-3 or TRBV12-4 with TRBJ2-1; 13 positions agree with TRBD2. The length of the CDR3 is 17 residues. The junction had 10 bases not matched to a gene; V was cut back by 4 bases and J by 7 bases. The CDR3 is CASSSSPGLAGRNEQFF. The CDR3, as DNA: TGTGCCAGCAGTTCATCCCCGGGACTAGCGGGAAGAAATGAGCAGTTCTTC.

The genes are TRBV6-5 and TRBJ2-4, with 8 bases aligning to TRBD2. Trimming removed 5 bases from V and 4 bases from J; junction bases left unmatched: 10. This CDR3 comprises 16 residues. CDR1 is MNHEY and CDR2 is SVGAGI in the germline V gene. Written as DNA, the CDR3 is TGTGCCAGCAGTCCCCCTCTAACTAGCGGTAAAAACATTCAGTACTTC. Translating gives CASSPPLTSGKNIQYF.

This clonotype has only a few counts. This sequence joins TRBV9 and TRBJ2-5; 8 nucleotides match TRBD1. CDR3 size: 15 residues. Germline V gives CDR1 SGDLS, CDR2 YYNGEE. Trimming removed 4 bases from V and 4 bases from J; junction bases left unmatched: 9. The CDR3 region is CASSRSDRAVETQYF. In DNA form, the CDR3 reads TGTGCCAGCAGCAGATCGGACAGGGCGGTAGAGACCCAGTACTTC.

This clonotype turned up a few times. The CDR3 nucleotides are TGTGCCAGCAGTGTGGGACTAGCGCTCTCCTACGAGCAGTACTTC. It encodes CASSVGLALSYEQYF. V gene TRBV6-2 or TRBV6-3 combines with J gene TRBJ2-7; 10 bases match TRBD2. This CDR3 has 15 amino acids. V gave up 5 bases and J gave up 0 bases; unmatched junction bases: 4. Looked up from germline, CDR1 is MNHEY and CDR2 is SVGEGT.

V gene TRBV5-1 combines with J gene TRBJ2-7; 12 bases line up with TRBD2. V lost 0 bases and J lost 6; bases outside the gene matches: 7. This CDR3 region has 16 residues. Germline lookup yields CDR1 SGHRS and CDR2 YFSETQ. The CDR3 nucleotides read TGCGCCAGCAGCTTGGCGTCTAGCGGGAGGGCCTCCGAGCAGTACTTC. Protein sequence: CASSLASSGRASEQYF.

The chain joins TRBV28 to TRBJ1-2, with TRBD1 identical over 9 bases. The junction had 11 bases not matched to a gene; V was cut back by 11 bases and J by 4 bases. Germline CDR1 is MDHEN and CDR2 is SYDVKM. This CDR3 region has 14 residues. The CDR3 protein is CACIPGQGLYGYTF. The CDR3 DNA sequence: TGTGCCTGCATACCGGGACAGGGCCTCTATGGCTACACCTTC.

This sequence joins TRBV4-1 and TRBJ2-1; no clear D. This CDR3 contains 16 residues. Germline-derived CDR1 and CDR2 are MGHRA and YSYEKL. Between the trimmed V and J ends, which lost 5 bases and 2 bases, there was a span of 16 bases. The CDR3 DNA sequence: TGCGCCAGCAGCTCCCGGGTGAGTACGACCTACAATGAGCAGTTCTTC. Encoded protein: CASSSRVSTTYNEQFF.

As for this clonotype: One end of the junction is discordant with germline, which a read error may explain. The rearrangement links TRBV7-2 to TRBJ2-3; D is unclear. The CDR3 is 15 residues long. Germline V gene sequence: CDR1 SGHTA, CDR2 FQGNSA. CDR3 in DNA: TGTGCCACCAGCTCAGGTGGACCCAGCACAGATACGCAGTATTTT. Translated: CATSSGGPSTDTQYF. The variable domain in full, with the rest retrieved from reference TRBV7-2 and TRBJ2-3, is GAGVSQSPSNKVTEKGKDVELRCDPISGHTALYWYRQSLGQGLEFLIYFQGNSAPDKSGLPSDRFSAERTGGSVSTLTIQRTQQEDSAVYLCATSSGGPSTDTQYFGPGTRLTVL.

The chain has TRBV4-2 and TRBJ1-5; the match to TRBD1 covers 8 bases. V lost 3 bases to trimming and J lost 4 bases; unmatched junction nucleotides: 5. The length of the CDR3 is 15 residues. CDR1 and CDR2 from the germline V gene are LGHNA and YNFKEQ. CDR3 DNA: TGTGCCAGCAGCCAGGAGGACAGGGTGAATCAGCCCCAGCATTTT. It yields the protein CASSQEDRVNQPQHF.

This clonotype appeared a few times. The V and J genes are TRBV4-1 and TRBJ2-1; 14 positions agree with TRBD2. V lost 6 bases to trimming and J lost 2 bases; unmatched junction nucleotides: 3. This CDR3 contains 16 residues. Germline V gene lookup returns CDR1 MGHRA and CDR2 YSYEKL. CDR3 amino acids: CASRLTSGGAYNEQFF. The CDR3 DNA reads TGCGCCAGCAGACTGACTAGCGGGGGGGCCTACAATGAGCAGTTCTTC.

This sequence joins TRBV20-1 and TRBJ2-5; D may match TRBD1 or TRBD2 (5 bases each). The end of the DNA is better explained by TRBJ2-7, so the J call may be wrong. This CDR3 contains 15 residues. Per the germline V gene, CDR1 is DFQATT and CDR2 is SNEGSKA (reference sequence). For the CDR3, the DNA is TGCAGTGCTAATTCCGCTGGGACGAGTGTGGGCGAGCAGTACTTC. This translates into CSANSAGTSVGEQYF.

The genes are TRBV7-9 and TRBJ2-7; 12 bases are a match to TRBD2. The V gene's germline CDR1 is SEHNR and CDR2 FQNEAQ (reference sequence). The CDR3 has 16 amino acids. J was trimmed by 2 bases and V by 1 base; bases with no gene match: 3. CDR3 region: CASSLGLAGVPYEQYF. The CDR3, as DNA: TGTGCCAGCAGCTTAGGACTAGCGGGAGTTCCCTACGAGCAGTACTTC.

This clonotype was counted at least ten times. This sequence joins TRBV10-3 and TRBJ2-7; a weak D match, TRBD1 (6 bases). The CDR3 covers 12 residues. V was shortened by 0 bases and J by 6 bases, with 6 bases between the two germline ends. Germline V gene data show CDR1 as ENHRY and CDR2 as SYGVKD. Written as DNA, the CDR3 is TGTGCCATCAGTGAGTCCAGGGGCGAGCAGTACTTC. Encoded protein: CAISESRGEQYF.

The genes are TRBV5-1 and TRBJ2-7; tentative D call: TRBD2 (5 bases). CDR1 and CDR2 (germline): SGHRS, YFSETQ. V lost 4 bases and J lost 2, with 10 bases in between. The CDR3 is 13 amino acids. CDR3 sequence: CASSLTTPYEQYF. As DNA, the CDR3 is TGCGCCAGCAGCCTGACTACACCCTACGAGCAGTACTTC.

This chain uses TRBV20-1 with TRBJ2-1; 8 bases are a match to TRBD2. V dropped 6 bases and J dropped 0; count of bases not matched to a gene: 10. The V gene's germline CDR1 is DFQATT and CDR2 SNEGSKA (reference sequence). There are 16 residues in the CDR3. The CDR3 loop is CSAHSPGGGSYNEQFF. CDR3 DNA: TGCAGTGCCCACAGCCCCGGGGGGGGCTCCTACAATGAGCAGTTCTTC.